This TCR beta chain was profiled in a study of cytomegalovirus exposure and HLA in healthy donors. This clone occurred once. Its matching antigen is unknown. General study points: An analysis that came later showed most CMV-associated TCR beta chains appearing HLA-restricted. As was reported, the HLA-A and HLA-B alleles of most subjects were accurately predicted from TCR beta sequences.

The CDR3 runs 14 residues. The PCR used 60 Vbeta and 13 Jbeta primers. This table comes from immunoSEQ multiplex PCR, and its TCRdb copy is limited to in-frame clones, with some not included. The sample consists of fewer than 200,000 clones, around 80% of them appearing once. The genes are TRBV1 and TRBJ1-5; the table's D call TRBD1 went unverified against the DNA. TRBV1 is a pseudogene segment. The sequencing input was PBMCs. This TCR was sampled from a woman between 18 and 30 years old in good health and CMV-seronegative. Written as DNA, the CDR3 is TGCACCAGCAGCTCACGGACAGTCCATCAGCCCCAGCATTTT. Amino acids: CTSSSRTVHQPQHF.